This T cell receptor (beta chain) was recorded in a study of blood T cell repertoires in COVID-19 (TCRdb year 2020). Background for the entire study: Samples covering the acute and convalescent phases of COVID-19 were provided by collaborators in the United States, Italy and Spain. The prospective study material was composed of cDNA or gDNA derived from T cells, B-cell-depleted T cells, or PBMCs. The sample metadata nearly always contained a de-identified subject ID, COVID-19 status, age in years and sex. Where available, HLA class I and class II types were taken from metadata supplied by the sample provider and were not determined by assay-based typing. Deeply sampled blood TCRbeta repertoires from subjects exposed to, actively infected with, or recovered from COVID-19 were included in the dataset. A freely available public database, intended as a resource for researchers studying the immune response to SARS-CoV-2, is where the repertoires were released. The samples were drawn from two sources: the first 160 participants of the ongoing ImmuneRACE study, and about 1,300 subjects contributed by 6 global collaborators. Results the study describes overall, beyond this receptor: Clinical and demographic metadata were provided uncurated, with the amount varying by source and participant.

At one collaborating source in Seattle, patients were enrolled during active infection and were followed longitudinally through the course of disease. Each collaborating institution followed its own protocols to collect whole blood in K2EDTA tubes. Collaborator samples were shipped for TCRbeta analysis as frozen whole blood, isolated PBMCs, or DNA extracted from either sample type. The immunoSEQ Assay, a bias-controlled multiplex PCR, was used to amplify TCRbeta CDR3 regions from genomic DNA. As for how the authors treated the data: The number of nucleated cells in each sample was estimated from the amplification of reference gene primers within the assay. Sequence reads were collapsed and filtered to measure the absolute abundance of every unique TCRbeta CDR3 rearrangement. For each sample, productive Simpson clonality was calculated by taking the square root of Simpson's diversity index across productive rearrangements. As stored in TCRdb, this immuneACCESS dataset retains in-frame rearrangements with V and J assigned. A fraction of the clones does not appear; measured against another copy, unresolved V genes explain less than half of the discrepancy, and the remainder lacks a known reason. That table gives V, J and clone size, and the DNA gave D and trimming. Here the sample has about 250,000 clones; about 84% occur a single time. The leading ten clones occupy 5.5% to 6% of the sample.

On this clone: Its antigen specificity is not known. Base qualities are not recorded, but no much larger clone differs from it by a single base.

CDR1 and CDR2, per the germline V gene, are SGHRS and YFSETQ. V is pruned by 0 bases and J by 5 bases, leaving 6 bases of the junction without a gene match. Its CDR3 holds 16 amino acids, cysteine through phenylalanine. Solely the CDR3 DNA is kept, with 48 bases framed from the first base. The sample comprised peripheral blood. This TCR was recovered from a woman older than 75 with COVID-19, enrolled during active disease. The rearrangement joined TRBV5-1 to TRBJ2-7; 12 central nucleotides agree with TRBD1. The bases are TGCGCCAGCAGCTTGGCCGGGGGACAGGGGGCCAACGAGCAGTACTTC. Its amino acids are CASSLAGGQGANEQYF.